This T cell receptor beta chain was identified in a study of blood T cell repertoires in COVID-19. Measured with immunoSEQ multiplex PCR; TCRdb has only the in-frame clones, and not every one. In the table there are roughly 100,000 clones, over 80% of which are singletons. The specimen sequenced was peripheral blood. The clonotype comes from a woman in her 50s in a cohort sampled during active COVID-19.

In DNA form, the CDR3 reads TGTGCCAGCACCTCCGGACTAGCGGTTTCCTACGAGCAGTACTTC. It encodes CASTSGLAVSYEQYF. The rearrangement joins TRBV7-2 to TRBJ2-7; 10 nucleotides match TRBD2. Germline V gene data show CDR1 as SGHTA and CDR2 as FQGNSA. The CDR3 contains 15 residues. The V segment lost 7 bases and the J segment 1 base; nucleotides outside the gene matches: 7.